This T cell receptor (beta chain) emerged from a study of T cells in Graves' hyperthyroidism and ophthalmopathy. Findings of the study overall: Ophthalmopathy cases were set apart from stable hyperthyroidism by a 13 V-J model.

Between the trimmed V and J ends, which lost 4 bases and 0 bases, there was a span of 18 bases. CDR1 is SEHNR and CDR2 is FQNEAQ in the germline V gene (reference sequence). This CDR3 spans 18 amino acids. Patients were excluded because of uncontrolled infection, other autoimmune disease, pregnancy or lactation. This clonotype was found many times. Its specificity is unknown. What was amplified from RNA transcripts were TCR beta CDR3 regions. First-round RT-PCR targeting the TCR CDR3 was performed with the HTBI primer set. TCRdb passed the multiplex PCR reads through MiXCR, listing each CDR3 protein once. The table shows about 180,000 distinct CDR3 sequences, with 9.4% occurring only once.

This clonotype originated in a woman under 30 with Graves' hyperthyroidism that later progressed to Graves' ophthalmopathy. Input material: blood. This chain uses TRBV7-9 with TRBJ2-2; TRBD2 is a possible D gene (6 bases). The CDR3 reads CASSSRDSINANTGELFF. In nucleotides, the CDR3 is TGTGCCAGCAGCTCCCGGGACTCCATAAATGCGAACACCGGGGAGCTGTTTTTT.